Included here is one T cell receptor (beta chain) sequence, with context. Its target is not known. Sequenced by immunoSEQ multiplex PCR; TCRdb stores in-frame clones only, minus some. The table lists around 100,000 clones, 80% to 90% of them singletons. This record comes from a study of T cell responses to AZD1222 COVID-19 vaccine. The study's findings and limits: An increase in Spike-specific TCR breadth and depth was observed after two AZD1222 doses. The reported proportion of spike-specific TCRs targeting unmutated variant regions was nearly half. Donors were chiefly white British, with a greater number of females, and clonal diversity was perhaps underestimated.

Sample: peripheral blood, taken on day 0 of MenACWY control vaccination. This clonotype was sampled from an adult in good health.

The CDR3 protein is CASSPPGNSGNTIYF. The CDR3 bases are TGTGCCAGCAGTCCCCCCGGGAACTCTGGAAACACCATATATTTT. This chain joins TRBV28 and TRBJ1-3; unclear D gene. This CDR3 comprises 15 residues. Germline V CDR1 and CDR2: MDHEN, SYDVKM. Trimming shortened V by 5 bases and J by 0 bases, and 11 bases separated the two germline ends.